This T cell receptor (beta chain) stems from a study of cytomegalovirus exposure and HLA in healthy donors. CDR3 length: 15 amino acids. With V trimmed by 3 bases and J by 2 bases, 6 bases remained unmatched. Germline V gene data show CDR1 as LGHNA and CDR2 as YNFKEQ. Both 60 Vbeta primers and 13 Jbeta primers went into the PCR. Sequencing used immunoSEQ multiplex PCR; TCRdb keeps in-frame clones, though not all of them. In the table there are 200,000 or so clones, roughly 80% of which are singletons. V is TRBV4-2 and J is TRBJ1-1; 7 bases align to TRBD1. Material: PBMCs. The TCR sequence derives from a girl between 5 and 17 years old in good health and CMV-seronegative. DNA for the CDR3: TGTGCCAGCAGCCAGCAAGACAGGGTTAACACTGAAGCTTTCTTT. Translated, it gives CASSQQDRVNTEAFF.